The rows below give T cell receptor beta chains drawn from one sample of a study of shared clonotypes between healthy human individuals. TCRdb's table, derived via immunoSEQ multiplex PCR, lists solely in-frame clones and lacks some. Among around 1,900,000 clones, 85% to 95% were seen once, and the ten largest hold about 1.7%. The specimen was naive CD8+ T cells from PBMCs. Every receptor here comes from a man between 18 and 29 years old in good health. Some clones in this sample may be carry-over from other donors' samples. Each CDR3 is given with its conserved first and last residue.

V: TRBV27
CDR3: CASKLGGSNQPQHF

V: TRBV15
CDR3: CATSRDRDRGIKTQYF

V: TRBV27
CDR3: CASSSGTGNGYTF

V: TRBV14
CDR3: CASRTGGNEKLFF

V: TRBV13
CDR3: CASSLTSGRGHEQYF

V: TRBV28
CDR3: CASDFDLQGTDTQYF

V: TRBV18
CDR3: CASSLRDRDYEQYF

V: TRBV28
CDR3: CASSFRTSGYGYTF

V: TRBV27
CDR3: CASSLKDSSYEQYF

V: TRBV7-9
CDR3: CASRQGFAGANVLTF

V: TRBV7-8
CDR3: CASSSDPGAAEAFF

V: TRBV27
CDR3: CASSLSYANFEKLFF

V: TRBV4-1
CDR3: CASSQDLSSYEQYF

V: TRBV30
CDR3: CAWTTGNYGYTF

V: TRBV10-3
CDR3: CAISEERSYEQYF

V: TRBV4-3
CDR3: CASSQHLAGGPYEQYF

V: TRBV27
CDR3: CASSSDGEQYF

V: TRBV20-1
CDR3: CTGGDHYEQYF

V: TRBV27
CDR3: CASRIAMGGGNTEAFF

V: TRBV27
CDR3: CASSGGQGAYNEQFF

V: TRBV7-9
CDR3: CASSYSGKNEKLFF

V: TRBV7-3
CDR3: CASSPSGGRGYNEQFF

V: TRBV10-3
CDR3: CAISESSGRTLPDEQFF

V: TRBV9
CDR3: CASSVRTEISYNEQFF

V: TRBV28
CDR3: CASTPGGGTGELFF

V: TRBV28
CDR3: CASSLSQRGRIDDEQFF

V: TRBV6-5
CDR3: CASRRTDREGETQYF

V: TRBV27
CDR3: CASRTGGGGELFF

V: TRBV11-2
CDR3: CASSSTSGSSYNEQFF

V: TRBV6-1
CDR3: CASSELAGGVGEQYF

V: TRBV19
CDR3: CASRVNTGELFF

V: TRBV4-1
CDR3: CASSQSAGGPYEQYF

V: TRBV27
CDR3: CASSPRSGLRTEAFF

V: TRBV4-1
CDR3: CASSQAASGSTGIQYF

V: TRBV27
CDR3: CASSHLSSSGVDEQYF

V: TRBV15
CDR3: CATSRAQGDTDTQYF

V: TRBV5-1
CDR3: CASSLGTGRSSYNEQFF

V: TRBV7-8
CDR3: CASSSRNEKLFF

V: TRBV4-3
CDR3: CASSQDQGLNTEAFF

V: TRBV11-3
CDR3: CASSLEGTSGIGHEQYF

V: TRBV7-2
CDR3: CASSLVDQPQHF

V: TRBV27
CDR3: CASSLDRHEQFF

V: TRBV11-2
CDR3: CASSFRNSETQYF

V: TRBV5-1
CDR3: CASSYVTSGNEQFF

V: TRBV28
CDR3: CASRDSSSYEQYF

V: TRBV2
CDR3: CASLEERVYSYEQYF

V: TRBV4-3
CDR3: CASSQDRTGMLTTEAFF

V: TRBV5-4
CDR3: CASSLDSQRRETQYF